The 21 T cell receptor beta chains listed next were all sequenced from one sample in a study of shared clonotypes between healthy human individuals. The naive CD8 fraction comprised CD45RO-negative cells positively selected for CCR7 and excluded terminally differentiated effector memory CD45RA+ cells. Profiled with immunoSEQ multiplex PCR; TCRdb holds only in-frame clones, not every one. The repertoire holds around 620,000 clones, 95% seen once, with around 0.12% in the top ten. Sequenced material: naive CD8+ T cells sorted from blood. The source of these receptors is a woman aged 25 to 39 in good health.

This clone was counted a few times. The V and J genes are TRBV11-2 and TRBJ1-5; 10 bases fit TRBD1. V gave up 6 bases and J gave up 1 base; unmatched junction bases: 3. CDR3 length: 15 amino acids. Germline CDR1 SGHAT, CDR2 FQNNGV. Here the CDR3 reads CASRRDRGSNQPQHF. As DNA, the CDR3 is TGTGCCAGCAGAAGGGACAGGGGCAGCAATCAGCCCCAGCATTTT.

Turning to this clone: Other DNA variants within this sample encode the same CDR3. The gene calls are TRBV19 and TRBJ1-5, with D hard to call. The CDR3 covers 13 residues. The germline V gene has CDR1 LNHDA and CDR2 SQIVND (reference sequence). Trimming took 0 bases from V and 7 from J, leaving 7 bases between them. CDR3: CASSIDLEQPQHF. The CDR3, as DNA: TGTGCCAGTAGTATAGATCTTGAACAGCCCCAGCATTTT.

V is TRBV19 and J is TRBJ2-1; 8 positions match TRBD2. V shed 5 bases and J 9 bases; nucleotides not matched to a gene: 9. The CDR3 loop spans 14 amino acids. Germline loops: CDR1 LNHDA, CDR2 SQIVND (reference sequence). The CDR3 nucleotides read TGTGCCAGTAGTCCGGGACTAGGGCGATTTGAGCAGTTCTTC. Protein sequence: CASSPGLGRFEQFF. The variable domain in full, with the rest retrieved from reference TRBV19 and TRBJ2-1, is DGGITQSPKYLFRKEGQNVTLSCEQNLNHDAMYWYRQDPGQGLRLIYYSQIVNDFQKGDIAEGYSVSREKKESFPLTVTSAQKNPTAFYLCASSPGLGRFEQFFGPGTRLTVL.

A single count supports this clone. V is TRBV4-1 and J is TRBJ2-1, with TRBD1 matching over 9 bases. V was pared by 3 bases and J by 5 bases, with 5 bases of the junction left unmatched. Germline loops: CDR1 MGHRA, CDR2 YSYEKL. CDR3 length: 15 amino acids. CDR3 amino acids: CASSHRDRDNNEQFF. The CDR3 DNA reads as TGCGCCAGCAGCCATAGGGACAGGGATAACAATGAGCAGTTCTTC.

The rearrangement links TRBV13 to TRBJ2-7; D is undetermined. The germline V gene encodes CDR1 PRHDT and CDR2 FYEKMQ (reference sequence). CDR3 length: 12 amino acids. Trimming left V 4 bases short and J 3 bases short, with 7 bases between. CDR3 sequence: CASSSANYEQYF. In DNA form, the CDR3 reads TGTGCCAGCAGCTCGGCCAACTACGAGCAGTACTTC.

As for this clone: Other DNA sequences in the same sample also yield this CDR3. The chain links TRBV4-1 to TRBJ2-1, with D possibly TRBD2 on 6 matching bases. V shed 3 bases and J shed 0 bases, with 9 bases lying between them. The length of the CDR3 is 15 residues. Germline CDR1 reads MGHRA; CDR2 reads YSYEKL. This CDR3 is CASSQAGGSYNEQFF. CDR3 coding DNA: TGCGCCAGCAGCCAGGCCGGGGGCTCCTACAATGAGCAGTTCTTC.

The chain carries TRBV6-1 and TRBJ2-7, with D possibly being TRBD2 (5 bases). This CDR3 comprises 15 residues. V was trimmed by 7 bases and J by 5 bases, leaving 21 bases between them. The V gene's germline CDR1 is MNHNS and CDR2 SASEGT. This CDR3 reads CASTLWRASPNEQYF. The CDR3 DNA reads TGTGCCAGCACCCTCTGGCGGGCTAGTCCGAACGAGCAGTACTTC.

The V call is TRBV27, the J call TRBJ2-2, with D perhaps matching TRBD2 (6 bases). The CDR3 runs 12 residues. Germline CDR1 reads MNHEY; CDR2 reads SMNVEV (reference sequence). The chain's CDR3 is CAAGTFTGELFF. CDR3 DNA: TGTGCTGCCGGGACTTTCACCGGGGAGCTGTTTTTT.

The V and J genes are TRBV9 and TRBJ2-2, with a weak D call TRBD1 (5 bases). V shed 2 bases and J shed 11 bases, with 10 bases lying between them. This CDR3 spans 12 amino acids. Germline V gene sequence: CDR1 SGDLS, CDR2 YYNGEE. The CDR3 loop is CASSVSGLELFF. CDR3 DNA sequence: TGTGCCAGCAGCGTTTCAGGGCTTGAGCTGTTTTTT. Full variable domain (outside the CDR3, taken from reference TRBV9 and TRBJ2-2): DSGVTQTPKHLITATGQRVTLRCSPRSGDLSVYWYQQSLDQGLQFLIQYYNGEERAKGNILERFSAQQFPDLHSELNLSSLELGDSALYFCASSVSGLELFFGEGSRLTVL.

The V and J genes are TRBV29-1 and TRBJ2-2, with D unresolved. This CDR3 contains 12 residues. Germline CDR1 SQVTM, CDR2 ANQGSEA. Trimming shortened V by 4 bases and J by 2 bases, and 5 bases separated the two germline ends. The CDR3 coding sequence is TGCAGCGTTGTAGCAAACACCGGGGAGCTGTTTTTT. Amino acid sequence: CSVVANTGELFF.

The rearrangement joins TRBV5-5 to TRBJ2-7; TRBD1 matches at 10 bases. Trimming took 4 bases from V and 5 from J; bases not matched to a gene: 6. The CDR3 extends over 14 amino acids. The germline gives CDR1 SGHKS, CDR2 YYEKEE (reference sequence). Written as DNA, the CDR3 is TGTGCCAGCAGCAAAAGGACAGGGGGTCACGAGCAGTACTTC. It codes for CASSKRTGGHEQYF.

The chain uses TRBV30 and TRBJ2-2; D is uncertain. Germline lookup yields CDR1 GTSNPN and CDR2 SVGIG (reference sequence). Trimming removed 0 bases from V and 1 base from J, with 6 bases in between. The CDR3 covers 14 residues. DNA of the CDR3: TGTGCCTGGAGTGTAGTCGGGAACACCGGGGAGCTGTTTTTT. It yields the protein CAWSVVGNTGELFF.

The chain carries TRBV5-6 and TRBJ1-1; the D gene is possibly TRBD1 (5 bases). With 5 bases removed from V and 1 base from J, the gap between germline ends came to 9 bases. The CDR3 loop spans 13 amino acids. CDR1 SGHDT and CDR2 YYEEEE come from the germline V gene. The CDR3 sequence is CASRMQGNTEAFF. For the CDR3, the DNA is TGTGCCAGCAGGATGCAGGGGAACACTGAAGCTTTCTTT. Full variable domain (missing parts from reference TRBV5-6 and TRBJ1-1): DAGVTQSPTHLIKTRGQQVTLRCSPKSGHDTVSWYQQALGQGPQFIFQYYEEEERQRGNFPDRFSGHQFPNYSSELNVNALLLGDSALYLCASRMQGNTEAFFGQGTRLTVV.

V and J are TRBV9 and TRBJ1-1; no reliable D call. Trimming left V 0 bases short and J 0 bases short, with 12 bases between. Germline V gene data show CDR1 as SGDLS and CDR2 as YYNGEE. The CDR3 has 16 residues. CDR3 residues: CASSVEAYPLNTEAFF. The CDR3 DNA reads as TGTGCCAGCAGCGTAGAAGCTTATCCCCTGAACACTGAAGCTTTCTTT.

V and J are TRBV10-3 and TRBJ1-4; the match to TRBD1 covers 9 bases. Losses at the gene ends were 2 bases for V and 8 bases for J; bases not matched to a gene: 6. The CDR3 sequence is 15 residues long. CDR1 and CDR2 from the germline V gene are ENHRY and SYGVKD. In nucleotides, the CDR3 is TGTGCCATCAGTGAGCCGGACAGGGGAGAGGAAAAACTGTTTTTT. This translates into CAISEPDRGEEKLFF.

V usage is TRBV9 and J usage is TRBJ2-1; 8 nucleotides line up with TRBD2. This CDR3 is 17 amino acids long. Germline V gene lookup returns CDR1 SGDLS and CDR2 YYNGEE. V trimming: 4 bases; J trimming: 2 bases; junction bases outside the gene matches: 11. CDR3 in amino acids: CASSPRLAGYPYNEQFF. DNA of the CDR3: TGTGCCAGCAGCCCTAGGCTAGCGGGCTACCCCTACAATGAGCAGTTCTTC.

J is TRBJ1-2 and V is TRBV29-1; TRBD1 matches at 7 bases. The germline V gene encodes CDR1 SQVTM and CDR2 ANQGSEA. There are 14 residues in the CDR3. The V gene end was trimmed by 7 bases and the J gene end by 5 bases; junction bases not matched to a gene: 13. The CDR3 reads CSAEKLGGVYGYTF. The CDR3 DNA reads TGCAGCGCCGAAAAGCTAGGGGGCGTTTATGGCTACACCTTC.

The gene calls are TRBV19 and TRBJ1-1, with 7 bases that match TRBD1. There are 14 residues in the CDR3. Germline V CDR1 and CDR2: LNHDA, SQIVND (reference sequence). Unmatched junction bases numbered 2, after V lost 3 bases and J lost 1 base. In DNA, the CDR3 is TGTGCCAGTAGTATTTACAGGGGGAACACTGAAGCTTTCTTT. Protein product: CASSIYRGNTEAFF.

CDR3 nucleotide sequence: TGTGCCAGTAGGCCACAGGGGAGGCGGGAGGCCTACGAGCAGTACTTC. Translating gives CASRPQGRREAYEQYF. V and J are TRBV19 and TRBJ2-7; possible D gene TRBD2, 8 bases. Trimming pared 6 bases from V and 2 bases from J, leaving 20 bases between. In germline, CDR1 is LNHDA, CDR2 SQIVND (reference sequence). This CDR3 has 16 residues.

The chain combines TRBV27 with TRBJ1-2; D gene uncertain. The V gene lost 5 bases and the J gene lost 8 bases, with 18 bases spanning the gap. This CDR3 contains 14 residues. The V gene's germline CDR1 is MNHEY and CDR2 SMNVEV (reference sequence). In DNA, the CDR3 is TGTGCCAGCAGTGCCATCCCTGGTAAGGAAGGCTACACCTTC. This sequence encodes CASSAIPGKEGYTF.

The V and J genes are TRBV19 and TRBJ1-1; tentative D call: TRBD1 (6 bases). The CDR3 has 16 amino acids. The germline V and J ends were trimmed by 7 bases and 1 base, with 19 bases remaining between them. CDR1 is LNHDA and CDR2 is SQIVND in the germline V gene (reference sequence). CDR3 in DNA: TGTGCCAGTACCGCAACAGGGTTTGGGCCGAACACTGAAGCTTTCTTT. Its translation is CASTATGFGPNTEAFF.